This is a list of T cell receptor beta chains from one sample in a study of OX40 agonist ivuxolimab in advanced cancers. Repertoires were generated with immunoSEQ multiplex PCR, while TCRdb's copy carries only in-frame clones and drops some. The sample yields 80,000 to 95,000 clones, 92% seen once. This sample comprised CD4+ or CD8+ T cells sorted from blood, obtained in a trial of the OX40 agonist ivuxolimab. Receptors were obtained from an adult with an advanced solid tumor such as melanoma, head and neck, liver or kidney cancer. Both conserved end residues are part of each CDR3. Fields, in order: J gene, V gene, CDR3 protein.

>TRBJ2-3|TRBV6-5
CASRRQGAPTDTQYF
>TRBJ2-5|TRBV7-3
CASSLVQGGPSQETQYF
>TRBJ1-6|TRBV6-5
CASITRSSNSPLHF
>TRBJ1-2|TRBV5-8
CASSLVGGGFSPYGYTF
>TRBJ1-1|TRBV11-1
CASRLTNLNTEAFF
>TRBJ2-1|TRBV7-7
CASSQNSGTGIYNEQFF
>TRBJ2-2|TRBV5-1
CASSSSTGSTGELFF
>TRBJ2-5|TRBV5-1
CASSPRTGSQETQYF
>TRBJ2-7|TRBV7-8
CASSFTQQSARAGEQYF
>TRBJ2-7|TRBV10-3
CAISKEGGYEQYF
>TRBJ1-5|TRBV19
CASSIVGGNQPQHF
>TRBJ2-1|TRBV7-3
CASSSLTRYNEQFF
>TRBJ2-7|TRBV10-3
CAISTGGGYSYEQYF
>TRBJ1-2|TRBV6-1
CASATGQGANYGYTF
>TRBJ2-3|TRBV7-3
CASSPTSVSSTDTQYF
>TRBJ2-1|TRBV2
CASSFAGNEQFF
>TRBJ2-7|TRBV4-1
CASSQDRLAATYEQYF
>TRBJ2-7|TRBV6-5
CASSYGRSSPYEQYF
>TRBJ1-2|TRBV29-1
CSVDLVQGAYNYGYTF
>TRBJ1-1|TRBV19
CASSIRSAEAFF
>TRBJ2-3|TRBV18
CASSPQGADTQYF
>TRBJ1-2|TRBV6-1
CASLAGHGYTF
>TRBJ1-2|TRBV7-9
CASSFVSLLRGYTF
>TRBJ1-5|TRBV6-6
CASRSRGGNSNQPQHF
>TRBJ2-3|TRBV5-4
CASSSSGTSGDTQYF
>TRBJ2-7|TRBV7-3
CASSLADRLYEQYF
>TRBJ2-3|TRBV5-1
CASSPAGSADTQYF
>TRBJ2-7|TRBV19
CASSLRDSRDYEQYF
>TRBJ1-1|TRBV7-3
CASSLSPGQNTEAFF